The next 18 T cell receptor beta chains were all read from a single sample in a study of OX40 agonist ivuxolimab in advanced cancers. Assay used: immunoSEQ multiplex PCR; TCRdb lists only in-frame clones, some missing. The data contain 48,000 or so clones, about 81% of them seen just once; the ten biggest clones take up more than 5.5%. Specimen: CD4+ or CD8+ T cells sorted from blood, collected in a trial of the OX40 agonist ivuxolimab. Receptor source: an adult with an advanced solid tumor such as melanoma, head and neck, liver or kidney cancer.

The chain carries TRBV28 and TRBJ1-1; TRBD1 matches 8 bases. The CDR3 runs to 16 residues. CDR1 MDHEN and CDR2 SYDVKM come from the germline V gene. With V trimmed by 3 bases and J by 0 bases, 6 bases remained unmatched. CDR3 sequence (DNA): TGTGCCAGCAGTTTCAGGACAGGGTGGATGAACACTGAAGCTTTCTTT. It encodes CASSFRTGWMNTEAFF.

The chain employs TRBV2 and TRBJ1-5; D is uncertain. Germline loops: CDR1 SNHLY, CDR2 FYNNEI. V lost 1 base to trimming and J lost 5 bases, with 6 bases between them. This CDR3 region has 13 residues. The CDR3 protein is CASSEDLDQPQHF. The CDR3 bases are TGTGCCAGCAGTGAAGACCTCGATCAGCCCCAGCATTTT.

The CDR3 region is CASSLRRDFTDTQYF. CDR3 bases: TGTGCCAGCAGCTTGAGGCGGGATTTCACAGATACGCAGTATTTT. This rearrangement joins TRBV5-4 to TRBJ2-3, with D tentatively TRBD2 (6 bases). In germline, CDR1 is SGHNT, CDR2 YYREEE (reference sequence). Trimming stripped 1 base from V and 2 bases from J, with 11 bases between. The CDR3 contains 15 residues.

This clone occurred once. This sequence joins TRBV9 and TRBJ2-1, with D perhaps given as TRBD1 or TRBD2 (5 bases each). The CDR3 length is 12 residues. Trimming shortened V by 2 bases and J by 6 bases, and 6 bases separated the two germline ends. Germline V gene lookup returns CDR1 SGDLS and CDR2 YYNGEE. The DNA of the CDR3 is TGTGCCAGCAGCGTGGGGGTCAATGAGCAGTTCTTC. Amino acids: CASSVGVNEQFF.

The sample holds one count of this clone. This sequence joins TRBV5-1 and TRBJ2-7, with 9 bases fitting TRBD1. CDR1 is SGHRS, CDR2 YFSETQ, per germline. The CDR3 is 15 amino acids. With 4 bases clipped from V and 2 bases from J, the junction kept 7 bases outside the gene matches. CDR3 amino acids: CASSRDREPTYEQYF. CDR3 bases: TGCGCCAGCAGCCGGGACAGGGAACCAACCTACGAGCAGTACTTC.

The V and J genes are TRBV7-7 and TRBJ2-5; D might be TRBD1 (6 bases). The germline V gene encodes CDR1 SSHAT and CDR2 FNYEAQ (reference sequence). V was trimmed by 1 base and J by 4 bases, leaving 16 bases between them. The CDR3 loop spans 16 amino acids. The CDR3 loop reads CASSLGQQGLGETQYF. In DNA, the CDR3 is TGTGCCAGCAGCTTAGGTCAGCAGGGGTTGGGAGAGACCCAGTACTTC.

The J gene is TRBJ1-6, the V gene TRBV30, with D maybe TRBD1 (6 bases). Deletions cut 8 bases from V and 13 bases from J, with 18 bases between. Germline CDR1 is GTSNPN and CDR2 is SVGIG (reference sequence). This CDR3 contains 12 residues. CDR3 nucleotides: TGTGCCCGGGACACGGGACGCCCGCCCCTCCACTTT. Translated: CARDTGRPPLHF. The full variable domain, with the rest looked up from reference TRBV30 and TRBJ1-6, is SQTIHQWPATLVQPVGSPLSLECTVEGTSNPNLYWYRQAAGRGLQLLFYSVGIGQISSEVPQNLSASRPQDRQFILSSKKLLLSDSGFYLCARDTGRPPLHFGNGTRLTVT.

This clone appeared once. The DNA of the CDR3 is TGTGCCAGCGTCGAGACATCGATTGGCTATGGCTACACCTTC. Translating gives CASVETSIGYGYTF. The chain joins TRBV5-4 to TRBJ1-2; D ambiguous. CDR1 and CDR2 from the germline V gene are SGHNT and YYREEE (reference sequence). V was pared by 7 bases and J by 4 bases, with 17 bases between. This CDR3 is built from 14 residues.

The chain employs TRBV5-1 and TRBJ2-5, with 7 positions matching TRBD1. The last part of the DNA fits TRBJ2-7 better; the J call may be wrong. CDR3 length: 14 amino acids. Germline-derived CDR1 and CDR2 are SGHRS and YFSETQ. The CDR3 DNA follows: TGCGCCAGCAGCTGGGGGACAGAGGACTACGAGCAGTACTTC. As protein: CASSWGTEDYEQYF.

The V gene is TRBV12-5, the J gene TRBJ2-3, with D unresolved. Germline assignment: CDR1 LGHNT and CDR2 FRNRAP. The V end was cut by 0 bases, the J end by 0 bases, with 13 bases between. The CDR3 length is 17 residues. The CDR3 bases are TGTGCTAGTGGTTTGGTTACAGAGCTTCCCAGCACAGATACGCAGTATTTT. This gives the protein CASGLVTELPSTDTQYF.

The CDR3 bases are TGTGCCAGCTCACCCCGTAGCAGTACGGTAAGCTCCTACAATGAGCAGTTCTTC. Its translation: CASSPRSSTVSSYNEQFF. The chain couples TRBV18 to TRBJ2-1; unclear D gene. The germline V and J ends were trimmed by 3 bases and 0 bases, with 18 bases remaining between them. CDR1 is KGHSH, CDR2 LQKENI, per germline. The CDR3 covers 18 residues.

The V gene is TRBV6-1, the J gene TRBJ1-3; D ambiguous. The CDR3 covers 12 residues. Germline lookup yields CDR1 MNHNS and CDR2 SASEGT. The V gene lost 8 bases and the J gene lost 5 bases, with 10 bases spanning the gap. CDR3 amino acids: CASSDGRNTIYF. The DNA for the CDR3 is TGTGCCAGCTCGGATGGAAGAAACACCATATATTTT.

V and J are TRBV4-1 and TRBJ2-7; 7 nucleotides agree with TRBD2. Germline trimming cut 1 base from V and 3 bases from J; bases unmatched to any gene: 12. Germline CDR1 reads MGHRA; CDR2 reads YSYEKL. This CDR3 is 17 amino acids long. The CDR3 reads CASSQAGGSNSGYEQYF. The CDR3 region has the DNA TGCGCCAGCAGCCAAGCCGGCGGGAGCAATTCCGGCTACGAGCAGTACTTC.

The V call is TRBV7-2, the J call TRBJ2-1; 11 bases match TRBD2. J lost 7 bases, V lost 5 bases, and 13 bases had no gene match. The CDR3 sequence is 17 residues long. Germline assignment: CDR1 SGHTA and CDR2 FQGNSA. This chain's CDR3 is CASSPDLAGGRRNEQFF. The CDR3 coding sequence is TGTGCCAGCAGCCCCGATCTAGCGGGGGGACGAAGGAATGAGCAGTTCTTC. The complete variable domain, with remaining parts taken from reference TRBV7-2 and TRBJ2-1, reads GAGVSQSPSNKVTEKGKDVELRCDPISGHTALYWYRQSLGQGLEFLIYFQGNSAPDKSGLPSDRFSAERTGGSVSTLTIQRTQQEDSAVYLCASSPDLAGGRRNEQFFGPGTRLTVL.

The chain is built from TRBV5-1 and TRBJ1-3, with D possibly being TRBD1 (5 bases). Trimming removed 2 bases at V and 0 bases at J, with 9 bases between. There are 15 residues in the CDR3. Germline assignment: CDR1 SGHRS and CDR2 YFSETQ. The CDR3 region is CASSLARDSGNTIYF. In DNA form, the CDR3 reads TGCGCCAGCAGCTTAGCCAGGGACTCTGGAAACACCATATATTTT. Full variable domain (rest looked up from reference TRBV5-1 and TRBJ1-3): KAGVTQTPRYLIKTRGQQVTLSCSPISGHRSVSWYQQTPGQGLQFLFEYFSETQRNKGNFPGRFSGRQFSNSRSEMNVSTLELGDSALYLCASSLARDSGNTIYFGEGSWLTVV.

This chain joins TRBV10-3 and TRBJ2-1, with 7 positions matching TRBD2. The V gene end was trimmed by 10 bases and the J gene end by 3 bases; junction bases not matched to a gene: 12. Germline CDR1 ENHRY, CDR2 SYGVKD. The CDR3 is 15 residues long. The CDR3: CATNLGLEVYNEQFF. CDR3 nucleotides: TGTGCCACCAACCTAGGACTAGAAGTCTACAATGAGCAGTTCTTC.

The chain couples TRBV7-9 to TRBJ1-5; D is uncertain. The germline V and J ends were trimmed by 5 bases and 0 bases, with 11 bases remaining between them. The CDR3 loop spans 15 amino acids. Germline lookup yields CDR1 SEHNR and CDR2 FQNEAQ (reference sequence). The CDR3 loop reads CASSVSQTSNQPQHF. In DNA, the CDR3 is TGTGCCAGCAGCGTCTCACAAACTAGCAATCAGCCCCAGCATTTT.

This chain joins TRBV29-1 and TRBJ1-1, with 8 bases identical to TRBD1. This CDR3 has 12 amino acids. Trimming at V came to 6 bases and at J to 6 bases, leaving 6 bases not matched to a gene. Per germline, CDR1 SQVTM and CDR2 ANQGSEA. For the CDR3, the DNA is TGCAGCGTCAGGACAGGGCGGGCTGAAGCTTTCTTT. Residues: CSVRTGRAEAFF.